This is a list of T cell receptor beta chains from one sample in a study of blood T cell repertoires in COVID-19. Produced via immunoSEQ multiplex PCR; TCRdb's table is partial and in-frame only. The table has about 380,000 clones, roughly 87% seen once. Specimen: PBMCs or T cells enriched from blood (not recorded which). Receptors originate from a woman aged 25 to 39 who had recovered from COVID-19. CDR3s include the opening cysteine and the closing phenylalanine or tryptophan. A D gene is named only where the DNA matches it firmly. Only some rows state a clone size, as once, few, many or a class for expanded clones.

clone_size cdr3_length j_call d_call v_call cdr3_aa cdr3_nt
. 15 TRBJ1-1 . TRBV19 CASSIVAGMNTEAFF TGTGCCAGTAGTATAGTAGCAGGGATGAACACTGAAGCTTTCTTT
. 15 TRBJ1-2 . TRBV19 CASNSEGRINYGYTF TGTGCCAGTAACTCGGAGGGAAGGATCAACTATGGCTACACCTTC
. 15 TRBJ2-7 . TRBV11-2 CASSLDLGGVDEQYF TGTGCCAGCAGCTTAGATCTAGGGGGGGTCGACGAGCAGTACTTC
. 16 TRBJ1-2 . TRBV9 CASSTGRGTVSYGYTF TGTGCCAGCAGCACCGGTCGCGGGACCGTTAGCTATGGCTACACCTTC
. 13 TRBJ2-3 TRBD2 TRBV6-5 CASRGLAGDTQYF TGTGCCAGCAGGGGACTAGCGGGAGATACGCAGTATTTT
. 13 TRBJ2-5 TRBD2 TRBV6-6 CASSDYAGVTQYF TGTGCCAGCAGTGACTACGCGGGGGTTACCCAGTACTTC
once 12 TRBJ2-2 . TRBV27 CASSLNTGELFF TGTGCCAGCAGTCTAAACACCGGGGAGCTGTTTTTT
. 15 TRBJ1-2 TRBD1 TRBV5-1 CASSLGQGPFYGYTF TGCGCCAGCAGCTTGGGACAGGGACCTTTCTATGGCTACACCTTC
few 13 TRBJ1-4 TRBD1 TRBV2 CASTGQGNEKLFF TGTGCCAGCACGGGACAGGGGAATGAAAAACTGTTTTTT
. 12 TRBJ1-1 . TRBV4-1 CAARPVGSEAFF TGCGCCGCCCGCCCAGTCGGGTCTGAAGCTTTCTTT
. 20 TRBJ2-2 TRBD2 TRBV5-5 CASSHAGTSGLITNTGELFF TGTGCCAGCAGCCACGCCGGGACTAGCGGGCTTATTACGAACACCGGGGAGCTGTTTTTT
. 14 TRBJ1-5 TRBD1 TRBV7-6 CASSRGQVGQPQHF TGTGCCAGCAGCCGAGGACAGGTCGGGCAGCCCCAGCATTTT
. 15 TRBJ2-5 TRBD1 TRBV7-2 CASSYRDRGRETQYF TGTGCCAGCAGCTACCGGGACAGGGGACGAGAGACCCAGTACTTC
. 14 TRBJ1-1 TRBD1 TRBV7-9 CASSFSGGKTEAFF TGTGCCAGCAGCTTCTCAGGGGGCAAGACTGAAGCTTTCTTT
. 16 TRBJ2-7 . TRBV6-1 CASSEPFRVTTYEQYF TGTGCCAGCAGTGAACCCTTCAGGGTTACTACCTACGAGCAGTACTTC
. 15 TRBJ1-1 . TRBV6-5 CASSYSGQLNTEAFF TGTGCCAGCAGTTACTCGGGGCAATTGAACACTGAAGCTTTCTTT
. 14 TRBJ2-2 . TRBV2 CASSNGRGTGELFF TGTGCCAGCAGTAACGGCCGCGGCACCGGGGAGCTGTTTTTT
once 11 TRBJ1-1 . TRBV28 CGVGQNTEAFF TGTGGGGTAGGACAGAACACTGAAGCTTTCTTT
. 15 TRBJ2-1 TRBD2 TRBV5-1 CASSLRLAGDNEQFF TGCGCCAGCAGCTTGCGGCTAGCGGGAGACAATGAGCAGTTCTTC
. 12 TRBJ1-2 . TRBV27 CASSPGGRGYTF TGTGCCAGCAGCCCCGGGGGTCGGGGCTACACCTTC
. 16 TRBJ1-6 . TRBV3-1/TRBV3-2 CASSLIAGQNNSPLHF TGTGCCAGCAGTCTGATAGCGGGGCAGAATAATTCACCCCTCCACTTT
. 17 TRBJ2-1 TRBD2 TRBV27 CASSRGTSLGSYNEQFF TGTGCCAGCAGTCGCGGGACTAGTTTAGGGTCCTACAATGAGCAGTTCTTC
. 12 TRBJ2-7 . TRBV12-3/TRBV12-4 CASSFEAYVQYF TGTGCCAGCAGTTTTGAGGCCTATGTGCAGTACTTC
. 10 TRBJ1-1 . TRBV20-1 CSARNTEAFF TGCAGTGCGCGGAACACTGAAGCTTTCTTT
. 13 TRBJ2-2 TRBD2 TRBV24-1 CATSVAGVGELFF TGTGCCACCAGCGTAGCGGGAGTCGGGGAGCTGTTTTTT
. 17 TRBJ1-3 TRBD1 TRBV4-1 CASSQDGQGSSGNTIYF TGCGCCAGCAGCCAAGATGGACAGGGGTCGTCAGGAAACACCATATATTTT
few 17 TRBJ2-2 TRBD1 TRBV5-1 CASRRSSGGMNTGELFF TGCGCCAGCAGACGTAGTTCAGGGGGCATGAACACCGGGGAGCTGTTTTTT
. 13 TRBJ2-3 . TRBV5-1 CASSLDTTDTQYF TGCGCCAGCAGCTTGGACACCACAGATACGCAGTATTTT
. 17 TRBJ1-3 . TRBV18 CASSPTGGLISGNTIYF TGTGCCAGCTCACCGACAGGAGGACTTATCTCTGGAAACACCATATATTTT
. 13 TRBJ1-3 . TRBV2 CASSEIAGNTIYF TGTGCCAGCAGTGAGATAGCTGGAAACACCATATATTTT
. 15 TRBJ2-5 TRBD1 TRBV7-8 CASSLAQGAQETQYF TGTGCCAGCAGCTTAGCGCAGGGGGCGCAAGAGACCCAGTACTTC
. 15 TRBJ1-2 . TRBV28 CASRRTGQLLYGYTF TGTGCCAGCAGGAGGACCGGACAGCTACTCTATGGCTACACCTTC
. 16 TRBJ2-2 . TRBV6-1 CASSEFIAGNTGELFF TGTGCCAGCAGTGAATTTATCGCAGGGAACACCGGGGAGCTGTTTTTT
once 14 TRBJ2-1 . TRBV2 CASSDRGSYNEQFF TGTGCCAGCAGTGATAGGGGATCCTACAATGAGCAGTTCTTC
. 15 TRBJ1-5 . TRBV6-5 CASSYGGGNNQPQHF TGTGCCAGCAGCTACGGTGGGGGGAACAATCAGCCCCAGCATTTT
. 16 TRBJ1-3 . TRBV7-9 CASSFGGGVYGNTIYF TGTGCCAGCAGCTTTGGAGGGGGGGTCTACGGAAACACCATATATTTT
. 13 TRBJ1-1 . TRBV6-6 CASRGAPNTEAFF TGTGCCAGCAGGGGGGCACCGAACACTGAAGCTTTCTTT
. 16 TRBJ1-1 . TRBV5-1 CASSHPLRGRNTEAFF TGCGCCAGCAGCCACCCACTTCGAGGGCGGAACACTGAAGCTTTCTTT
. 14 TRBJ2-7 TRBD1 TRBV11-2 CASSLGTGFHEQYF TGTGCCAGCAGCTTAGGGACAGGGTTCCACGAGCAGTACTTC
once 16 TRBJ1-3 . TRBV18 CASSPPAGYSGNTIYF TGTGCCAGCTCACCACCGGCAGGTTACTCTGGAAACACCATATATTTT
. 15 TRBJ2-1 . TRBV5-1 CASSLLGAAYNEQFF TGCGCCAGCAGCTTGTTGGGGGCCGCATACAATGAGCAGTTCTTC
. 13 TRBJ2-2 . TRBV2 CASGQAPFGELFF TGTGCCAGCGGGCAGGCCCCCTTCGGGGAGCTGTTTTTT
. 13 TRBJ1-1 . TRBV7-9 CASSGQQNTEAFF TGTGCCAGCAGCGGGCAGCAGAACACTGAAGCTTTCTTT
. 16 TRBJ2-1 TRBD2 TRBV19 CASSRLTSGGTDEQFF TGTGCCAGTAGTAGGTTGACTAGCGGGGGTACCGATGAGCAGTTCTTC
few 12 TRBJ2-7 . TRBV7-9 CASGGRGYEQYF TGTGCCAGCGGGGGCAGGGGCTACGAGCAGTACTTC